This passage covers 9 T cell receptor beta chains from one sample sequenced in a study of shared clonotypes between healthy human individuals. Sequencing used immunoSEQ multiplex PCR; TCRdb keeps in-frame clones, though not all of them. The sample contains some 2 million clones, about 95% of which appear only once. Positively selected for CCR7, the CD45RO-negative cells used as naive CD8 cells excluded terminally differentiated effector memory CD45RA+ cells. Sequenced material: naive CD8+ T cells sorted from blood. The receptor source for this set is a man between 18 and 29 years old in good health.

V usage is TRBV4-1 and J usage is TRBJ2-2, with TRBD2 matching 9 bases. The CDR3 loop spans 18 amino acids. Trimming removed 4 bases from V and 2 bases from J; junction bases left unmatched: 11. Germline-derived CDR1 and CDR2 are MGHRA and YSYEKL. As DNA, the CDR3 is TGCGCCAGCAGCCCGACTAAGCGGGGGGACAAAAACACCGGGGAGCTGTTTTTT. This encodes CASSPTKRGDKNTGELFF.

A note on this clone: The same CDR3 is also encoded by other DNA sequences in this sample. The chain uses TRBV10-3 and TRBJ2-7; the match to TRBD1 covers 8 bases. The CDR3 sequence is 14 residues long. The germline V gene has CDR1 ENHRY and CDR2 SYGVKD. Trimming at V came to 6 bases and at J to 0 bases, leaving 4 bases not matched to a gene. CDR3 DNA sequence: TGTGCCATCAGCGGGACAGGAGGCTCCTACGAGCAGTACTTC. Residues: CAISGTGGSYEQYF.

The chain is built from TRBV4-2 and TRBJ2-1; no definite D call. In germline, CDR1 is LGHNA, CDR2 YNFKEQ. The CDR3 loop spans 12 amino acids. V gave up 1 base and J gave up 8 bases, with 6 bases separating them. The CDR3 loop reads CASSQAKDEQFF. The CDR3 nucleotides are TGTGCCAGCAGCCAAGCGAAGGATGAGCAGTTCTTC.

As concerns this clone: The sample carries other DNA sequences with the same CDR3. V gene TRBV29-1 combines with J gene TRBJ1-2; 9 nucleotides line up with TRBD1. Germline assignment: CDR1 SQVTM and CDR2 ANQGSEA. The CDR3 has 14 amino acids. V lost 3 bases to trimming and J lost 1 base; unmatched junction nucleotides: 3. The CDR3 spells CSVDLGQGNYGYTF. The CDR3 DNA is TGCAGCGTTGATTTGGGACAGGGTAACTATGGCTACACCTTC.

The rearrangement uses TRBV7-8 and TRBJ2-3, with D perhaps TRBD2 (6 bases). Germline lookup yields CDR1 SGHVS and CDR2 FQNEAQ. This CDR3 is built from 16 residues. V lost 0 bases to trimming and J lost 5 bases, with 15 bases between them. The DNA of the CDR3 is TGTGCCAGCAGCTTAGCTACTAGCCCAAAGGGAGATACGCAGTATTTT. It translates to CASSLATSPKGDTQYF.

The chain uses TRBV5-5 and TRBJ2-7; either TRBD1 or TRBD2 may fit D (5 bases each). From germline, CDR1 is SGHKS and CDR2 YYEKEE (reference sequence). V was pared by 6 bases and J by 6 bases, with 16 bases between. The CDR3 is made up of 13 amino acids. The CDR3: CASTLTHGAEQYF. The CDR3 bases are TGTGCCAGCACCCTCACTCACGGGGCCGAGCAGTACTTC.

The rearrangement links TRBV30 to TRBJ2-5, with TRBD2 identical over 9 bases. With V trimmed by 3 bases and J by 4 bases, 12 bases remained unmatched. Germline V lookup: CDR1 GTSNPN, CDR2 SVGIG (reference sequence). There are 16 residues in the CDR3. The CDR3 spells CAWSGREGRWVETQYF. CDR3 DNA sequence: TGTGCCTGGAGCGGGCGGGAGGGCCGATGGGTAGAGACCCAGTACTTC.

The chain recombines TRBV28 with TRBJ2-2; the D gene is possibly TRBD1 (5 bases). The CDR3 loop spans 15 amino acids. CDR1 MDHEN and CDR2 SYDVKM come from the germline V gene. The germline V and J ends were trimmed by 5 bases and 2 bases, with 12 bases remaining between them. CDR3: CASSPWTSNTGELFF. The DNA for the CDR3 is TGTGCCAGCAGTCCGTGGACAAGCAACACCGGGGAGCTGTTTTTT.

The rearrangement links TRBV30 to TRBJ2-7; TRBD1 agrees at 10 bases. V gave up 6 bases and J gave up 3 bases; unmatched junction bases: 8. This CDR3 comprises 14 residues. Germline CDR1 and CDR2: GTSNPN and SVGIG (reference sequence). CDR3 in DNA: TGTGCCTGTAAGCTCGGGACAGGGGACTACGAGCAGTACTTC. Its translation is CACKLGTGDYEQYF.